Listed below are T cell receptor beta chains from one sample, sequenced in a study of blood T cell repertoires in COVID-19. Data came from immunoSEQ multiplex PCR; TCRdb stores just in-frame clones and leaves some out. The table includes around 360,000 clones, roughly 87% detected once. Sequencing was carried out using PBMCs or T cells enriched from blood (not recorded which). The receptor source for this set is a woman in her thirties who had recovered from COVID-19. The CDR3 runs from the conserved cysteine through the conserved F or W. D genes are given only for firm matches. A row's size may be missing; if present it is once, few, many or a size class.

cdr3_nt: TGTGCCAGCAGGCAAGGGGGGAACACTGAAGCTTTCTTT
cdr3_aa: CASRQGGNTEAFF
v_call: TRBV6-5
d_call: NA
clone_size: NA
j_call: TRBJ1-1

cdr3_nt: TGTGCCAGCAGCGTAGGGAGGTTGGGAACTGAAGCTTTCTTT
cdr3_aa: CASSVGRLGTEAFF
v_call: TRBV9
d_call: NA
clone_size: NA
j_call: TRBJ1-1

cdr3_nt: TGTGCCAGCAGTTTGTCTGTTGAGCAGTTCTTC
cdr3_aa: CASSLSVEQFF
v_call: TRBV28
d_call: NA
clone_size: NA
j_call: TRBJ2-1

cdr3_nt: TGTGCCAGCAGCCCCGTTGAAGAGACCCAGTACTTC
cdr3_aa: CASSPVEETQYF
v_call: TRBV12-3/TRBV12-4
d_call: NA
clone_size: NA
j_call: TRBJ2-5

cdr3_nt: TGTGCCAGCTCACCACTCGGGGGAGGCTACACCTTC
cdr3_aa: CASSPLGGGYTF
v_call: TRBV18
d_call: NA
clone_size: few
j_call: TRBJ1-2

cdr3_nt: TGCAGCGTTGAACAGGGCACCAATGAGCAGTTCTTC
cdr3_aa: CSVEQGTNEQFF
v_call: TRBV29-1
d_call: NA
clone_size: NA
j_call: TRBJ2-1

cdr3_nt: TGTGCCAGTAGCCTTACTAGCGGGAGGTCACATGAGCAGTTCTTC
cdr3_aa: CASSLTSGRSHEQFF
v_call: TRBV19
d_call: TRBD2
clone_size: NA
j_call: TRBJ2-1

cdr3_nt: TGTGCCAGCAGCCAACAGGGCGGTGGTTCACCCCTCCACTTT
cdr3_aa: CASSQQGGGSPLHF
v_call: TRBV7-9
d_call: NA
clone_size: NA
j_call: TRBJ1-6

cdr3_nt: TGTGCCAGCAGTACCCTAGCGGGAGAGGGGTCCTACGAGCAGTACTTC
cdr3_aa: CASSTLAGEGSYEQYF
v_call: TRBV27
d_call: TRBD2
clone_size: once
j_call: TRBJ2-7

cdr3_nt: TGTGCCAGCAGCCCCGGCGGAGGGACTAGCGGGAGCGCCCAAGAGACCCAGTACTTC
cdr3_aa: CASSPGGGTSGSAQETQYF
v_call: TRBV11-3
d_call: TRBD2
clone_size: NA
j_call: TRBJ2-5

cdr3_nt: TGCGCCATGAAGGGGGCCCACCGGGATACGCAGTATTTT
cdr3_aa: CAMKGAHRDTQYF
v_call: TRBV10-1
d_call: TRBD1
clone_size: NA
j_call: TRBJ2-3

cdr3_nt: TGTGCCACCAGTTCAACTCCTGTAACAGGGGGGTCCAATGAGCAGTTCTTC
cdr3_aa: CATSSTPVTGGSNEQFF
v_call: TRBV24-1
d_call: TRBD1
clone_size: NA
j_call: TRBJ2-1

cdr3_nt: TGCGCCAGCAGCTTTAGGGGGTACTCCACAGATACGCAGTATTTT
cdr3_aa: CASSFRGYSTDTQYF
v_call: TRBV5-1
d_call: NA
clone_size: NA
j_call: TRBJ2-3

cdr3_nt: TGTGCCAGCAGTCCACAGGGGCAAGAGACCCAGTACTTC
cdr3_aa: CASSPQGQETQYF
v_call: TRBV5-8
d_call: TRBD1
clone_size: NA
j_call: TRBJ2-5

cdr3_nt: TGTGCCAGCAGCTTCTCGCGGAGCGGCGACACCGGGGAGCTGTTTTTT
cdr3_aa: CASSFSRSGDTGELFF
v_call: TRBV7-8
d_call: NA
clone_size: NA
j_call: TRBJ2-2

cdr3_nt: TGCGCCAGCAGCCAAGTTAGGGAGGACACCGGGGAGCTGTTTTTT
cdr3_aa: CASSQVREDTGELFF
v_call: TRBV4-1
d_call: NA
clone_size: few
j_call: TRBJ2-2